This T cell receptor (beta chain) was identified in a study of shared clonotypes between healthy human individuals (dated by TCRdb to about 2020). Concerning the study at large: The cohort included a few men and a couple of women between 18 and 49 years of age. To increase sequencing depth and limit assay-specific biases, different laboratories used diverse techniques to prepare libraries and sequence TCR repertoires. Per donor, three plates each were used for CD4 naive and CD4 memory, two for CD8 naive, and one for CD8 memory. Per donor, leukapheresis produced somewhere between about 0.94 and 9.5 billion PBMCs. Blood TCR repertoires of a handful of healthy adults were deeply sequenced to estimate repertoire size and the extent of clonotype sharing between individuals. The paper as a whole reports these results and caveats: Clonotypes shared by all four sorted-subset donors showed higher generation probabilities than non-shared clonotypes. Because the study included only a small number of donors, the genetic and exposure-history diversity represented was limited. Pairwise subsampling indicated that sequencing depth was expected to affect the degree of clonotype sharing among donors. Larger estimated clonotype richness was generally found for naive subsets than for memory subsets. Sampling was restricted to blood, and TCR repertoires in tissue are likely to differ from TCR repertoires in blood. When several donors were compared, the shared fraction of clonotypes was about 5.4% for naive CD4, 3.5% to 4% for naive CD8, 2.3% for memory CD4, and 0.4% for memory CD8. Rarefaction of sorted-subset datasets indicated incomplete sequencing despite the large sequencing depth.

Notes on this clone: The specificity of this receptor is unknown. It has no much larger one-base neighbor in the sample; base qualities were not kept.

The donors were healthy, HIV-negative adults who had no recently reported acute infections or vaccinations. Only Caucasian adults living in Nashville, Tennessee, USA were represented among the donors. CD4+ T cells were enriched through magnetic negative selection, after which naive cells were positively selected on CD45RA and the remaining negative fraction served as the memory subset. Blood was obtained by leukapheresis, after which PBMCs were separated by Ficoll-Histopaque density gradient centrifugation and cryopreserved in liquid nitrogen vapor phase. Analytical flow cytometry was used to check the purity and quantity of every magnetically sorted T cell population. Genomic DNA was isolated from every sorted fraction and measured by UV absorbance on a Nanodrop 2000c. From cysteine to phenylalanine, the CDR3 is 15 amino acids long. Here the CDR3 DNA is all that survives: 45 bases in frame from base 1. In the germline V gene, CDR1 corresponds to MNHEY and CDR2 to SVGAGI. A distance of 16 bases separates the germline ends of V and J, which lose 10 bases and 1 base respectively.

Using the deep immunoSEQ assay, TCR CDR3 regions were amplified from genomic DNA by multiplex PCR. For each cell subset, the extracted genomic DNA was distributed evenly across all wells of several immunoSEQ 96-well plates, and each plate served as one replicate. For sorted subsets, roughly 200 ng of genomic DNA, equivalent to 25,000 to 35,000 T cell genomes, went into each replicate PCR. Purified libraries were quantified with a Qubit 3.0 fluorometer, sized on a Bioanalyzer 2100, and re-quantified with the KAPA Library Quantification kit. Every immunoSEQ 96-well plate was sequenced on a dedicated single-read 150-cycle Illumina NextSeq 550 flow cell. The authors' analysis ran thus. Because only junctional sequences without quality scores were contained in the immunoSEQ output, filtering matching that applied to full-length reads could not be performed. To assign V/J genes and CDR3, sequences were annotated against IMGT germline references using PyIR, a Python wrapper for IgBLAST v1.9. Reads with weak V/J assignments (E-value above 1e-6), missing CDR3, stop codons, out-of-frame junctions, or ambiguous translated residues were removed. V3J clonotypes were defined by identical inferred V gene, J gene, and CDR3 amino acid sequence. Percentage overlap between repertoires was calculated by dividing the number of shared unique clonotypes by the size of the smaller repertoire. Repertoire richness was assessed with RTK rarefaction, the Chao1 estimator, and Recon v2.1 estimates of unobserved clonotypes. Generation probabilities were computed with OLGA for all TCRbeta clonotypes obtained by the gDNA method from a handful of donors. TCRdb obtained this table from immuneACCESS and retained in-frame rearrangements with V and J assigned. These tables miss some clones; where compared with another copy, unresolved V genes account for less than half of the shortfall, and the remainder is unexplained. V and J calls and clone size are as listed in that table; D and trimming were resolved from the DNA. This sample comprises over 2 million clones, under 95% of them detected only once. Approximately 0.39% of the sample is in the top ten clones.

This sequence was found in a man between 18 and 35 years old in good health. Some clones in this sample may be carry-over from other donors' samples. The sequence is built from TRBV6-5 and TRBJ2-2, and the D gene may be TRBD2, 5 bases matching. The sample consisted of naive CD4+ T cells from PBMCs. The meaning of the sample's cell subset or site label: CD45RA+ positively selected. The DNA is as follows: TGTGCCACCTATAGGACTGGCCGGAACACCGGGGAGCTGTTTTTT. It is translated as CATYRTGRNTGELFF.